This TCR beta chain was identified in a study of T cell responses to AZD1222 COVID-19 vaccine. Study information: Second doses at about 4 or about 12 weeks were pooled.

The CDR3 covers 13 residues. Per the germline V gene, CDR1 is SQVTM and CDR2 is ANQGSEA. Trimming removed 5 bases from V and 5 bases from J; junction bases left unmatched: 5. TCRdb's table, derived via immunoSEQ multiplex PCR, lists solely in-frame clones and lacks some. The table includes 100,000 to 150,000 clones, 90% detected once. The source of this sequence is an adult in good health. The sequences come from peripheral blood, collected on day 0 of AZD1222 vaccination. The chain combines TRBV29-1 with TRBJ2-2; TRBD1 matches 7 bases. Written as DNA, the CDR3 is TGCAGCGTTCTAGACAGGGTGACCGGGGAGCTGTTTTTT. Protein product: CSVLDRVTGELFF.